Listed below are T cell receptor beta chains from one sample, sequenced in a study of vaccination and CD4 T cells after COVID-19. The antigens these receptors bind are not known. Each CDR3 protein gets one entry after TCRdb re-called the PCR reads with MiXCR. The table includes more than 3,500 distinct CDR3 sequences, roughly a sixth detected once. The sequencing input was CD4+ T cells from blood, cultured in vitro. These receptors came from a human donor who had recovered from COVID-19. The CDR3 runs from the conserved cysteine through the conserved F or W. The order of the fields is V gene, J gene, clone size, D gene, CDR3 protein, CDR3 DNA. A D gene is named only where the DNA matches it firmly. Where a row states a size, it is once, few, many or the class of an expanded clone; other rows omit it.

TRBV5-4,TRBJ2-2,medium-sized,.,CASSLEGYTGELFF,TGTGCCAGCAGCTTGGAGGGTTACACCGGGGAGCTGTTTTTT
TRBV5-6,TRBJ2-5,.,TRBD2,CASSLLAGVQETQYF,TGTGCCAGCAGCTTGCTAGCGGGGGTCCAAGAGACCCAGTACTTC
TRBV28,TRBJ1-1,medium-sized,.,CASDRQLMNTEAFF,TGTGCCAGCGACAGACAGTTAATGAACACTGAAGCTTTCTTT
TRBV11-3,TRBJ2-3,few,.,CASSSTDTQYF,TGTGCCAGCAGCTCAACAGATACGCAGTATTTT
TRBV6-1,TRBJ1-5,medium-sized,.,CASSVAGGNQPQHF,TGTGCCAGCAGTGTGGCGGGTGGTAATCAGCCCCAGCATTTT
TRBV9,TRBJ1-1,.,.,CASSVAPEGEAFF,TGTGCCAGCAGCGTTGCGCCGGAGGGTGAAGCTTTCTTT
TRBV7-3,TRBJ2-3,medium-sized,.,CASSLGDTHTDTQYF,TGTGCCAGCAGCCTCGGGGACACTCACACAGATACGCAGTATTTT
TRBV20-1,TRBJ1-2,medium-sized,.,CSAREPSGLGYTF,TGCAGTGCTAGAGAACCCAGTGGTCTTGGCTACACCTTC
TRBV7-9,TRBJ2-5,medium-sized,TRBD1,CASSVSGTGGLSETQYF,TGTGCCAGCAGTGTATCCGGGACAGGGGGCCTGTCGGAGACCCAGTACTTC
TRBV7-9,TRBJ1-2,few,TRBD1,CASSLGGNRGGYTF,TGTGCCAGCAGCTTAGGAGGGAACAGGGGTGGCTACACCTTC
TRBV7-3,TRBJ2-3,.,.,CASSLGGAAQYF,TGTGCCAGCAGCTTAGGTGGGGCTGCGCAGTATTTT
TRBV7-9,TRBJ1-5,few,.,CASSPTVSGPQHF,TGTGCCAGCAGTCCGACAGTCTCCGGGCCCCAGCATTTT
TRBV18,TRBJ1-1,.,.,CASSPDALGTEAFF,TGTGCCAGCTCACCAGATGCACTGGGGACTGAGGCTTTCTTT
TRBV28,TRBJ1-2,.,.,CASSNLSSRGYTF,TGTGCCAGCAGCAACCTCTCCTCACGGGGCTACACCTTC
TRBV11-1,TRBJ2-7,.,.,CASSLDGNSYEQYF,TGTGCCAGCAGCTTAGATGGCAACTCCTACGAGCAGTACTTC
TRBV12-3/TRBV12-4,TRBJ1-1,few,TRBD1,CASSGQAWSTEAFF,TGTGCCAGCAGTGGACAGGCATGGTCCACTGAAGCTTTCTTT
TRBV3-1,TRBJ1-2,.,TRBD1,CASSQDRWDSPNYGYTF,TGTGCCAGCAGCCAAGATCGGTGGGACAGCCCTAACTATGGCTACACCTTC
TRBV30,TRBJ1-6,medium-sized,.,CAWSSQGYISASPLHF,TGTGCCTGGAGTTCCCAGGGTTATATCTCGGCTTCACCCCTCCACTTT
TRBV5-1,TRBJ2-7,.,TRBD2,CASSLDREGDEQYF,TGCGCCAGCAGCTTGGATAGGGAGGGTGACGAGCAGTACTTC
TRBV7-8,TRBJ2-3,.,.,CASSNTDTQYF,TGTGCCAGCAGCAACACAGATACGCAGTATTTT